Following are 2 T cell receptor beta chains from one sample sequenced in a study of CD8 T cells in ankylosing spondylitis. The study, taken as a whole, reports: Characteristic, it appeared, of ankylosing spondylitis blood was a TCR beta motif of eight highly homologous variants.

These receptors lack a known antigen. MiXCR, run by TCRdb on the 5' RACE reads, gives a single entry per CDR3 protein. This sample has approximately 520,000 distinct CDR3 sequences, with 5.3% found just once. Sequencing used blood, either unsorted or a sorted T cell fraction (not recorded which). The origin of the receptors is a male donor with ankylosing spondylitis.

The V and J genes are TRBV12-3 or TRBV12-4 and TRBJ2-1; 11 nucleotides match TRBD2. Trimming cost V 6 bases and J 2 bases; bases outside gene matches: 6. This CDR3 has 16 residues. The CDR3 DNA sequence: TGTGCCAGCAGCCATCCACTAGCGGGAGCCTACAATGAGCAGTTCTTC. It encodes CASSHPLAGAYNEQFF.

This clonotype was recorded at least ten times. This rearrangement joins TRBV7-2 to TRBJ2-3, with D uncertain. The CDR3 runs to 14 residues. The V end was cut by 1 base, the J end by 3 bases, with 8 bases between. Germline V gene lookup returns CDR1 SGHTA and CDR2 FQGNSA. CDR3 amino acids: CASSLVRGTDTQYF. CDR3 bases: TGTGCCAGCAGCTTAGTCCGTGGGACAGATACGCAGTATTTT.